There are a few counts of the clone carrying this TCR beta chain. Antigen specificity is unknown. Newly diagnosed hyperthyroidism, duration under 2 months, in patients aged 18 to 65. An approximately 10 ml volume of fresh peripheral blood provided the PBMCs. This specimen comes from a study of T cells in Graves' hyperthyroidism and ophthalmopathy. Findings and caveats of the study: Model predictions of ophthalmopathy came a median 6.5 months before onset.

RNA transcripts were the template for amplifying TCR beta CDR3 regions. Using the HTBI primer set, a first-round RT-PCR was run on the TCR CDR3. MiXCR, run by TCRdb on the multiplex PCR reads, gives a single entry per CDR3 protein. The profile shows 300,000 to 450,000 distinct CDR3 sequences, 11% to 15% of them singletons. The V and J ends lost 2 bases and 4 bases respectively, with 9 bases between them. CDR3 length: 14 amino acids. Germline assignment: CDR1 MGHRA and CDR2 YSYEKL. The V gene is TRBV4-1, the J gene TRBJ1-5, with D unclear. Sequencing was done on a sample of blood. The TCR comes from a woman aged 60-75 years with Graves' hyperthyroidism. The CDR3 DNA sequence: TGCGCCAGCAGCCAACATACGGGGAATCAGCCCCAGCATTTT. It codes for CASSQHTGNQPQHF.